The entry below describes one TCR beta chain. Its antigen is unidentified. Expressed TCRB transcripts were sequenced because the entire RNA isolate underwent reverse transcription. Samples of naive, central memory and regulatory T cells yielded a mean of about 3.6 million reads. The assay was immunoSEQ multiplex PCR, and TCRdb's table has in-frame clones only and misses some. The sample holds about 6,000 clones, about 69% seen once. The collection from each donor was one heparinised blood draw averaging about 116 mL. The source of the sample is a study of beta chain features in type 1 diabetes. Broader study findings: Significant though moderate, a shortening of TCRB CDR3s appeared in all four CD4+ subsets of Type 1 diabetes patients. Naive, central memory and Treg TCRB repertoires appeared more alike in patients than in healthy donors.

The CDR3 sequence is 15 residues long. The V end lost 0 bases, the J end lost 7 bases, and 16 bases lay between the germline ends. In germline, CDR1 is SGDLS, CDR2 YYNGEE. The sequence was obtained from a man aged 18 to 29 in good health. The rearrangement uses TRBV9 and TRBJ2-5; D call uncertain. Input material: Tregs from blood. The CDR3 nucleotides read TGTGCCAGCAGCGTAGATGGCTCGCATATCGTGACCCAGTACTTC. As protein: CASSVDGSHIVTQYF.